This entry lists 17 T cell receptor beta chains sequenced from one sample in a study of CD8 T cells in Susac syndrome (dated by TCRdb to the late 2010s). The library was built by means of the immunoSEQ multiplex PCR assay. RNA was extracted using the RNeasy kit, and roughly 0.5 to 1 ug of the RNA was reverse transcribed with random hexamers. Using fastp at Q25 and MiXCR, TCRdb reprocessed the public reads and kept productive beta chains. Under each unique CDR3 protein, matching rows form one entry showing the most common genes and DNA. Here the sample has 120,000 or so distinct CDR3 sequences; roughly 96% occur a single time. Roughly 0.13% of the sample is held by the ten biggest clonotypes. What was sequenced was CD4+ T cells from PBMCs. These TCRs come from a human donor in good health.

The chain is built from TRBV5-1 and TRBJ2-1; TRBD1 matches 7 bases. The J segment lost 4 bases and the V segment lost 4 bases, leaving 5 bases of the junction unmatched. This CDR3 spans 14 amino acids. CDR1 is SGHRS, CDR2 YFSETQ, per germline. The CDR3 sequence: CASSRGQEYNEQFF. CDR3 coding DNA: TGCGCCAGCAGCCGAGGACAGGAGTACAATGAGCAGTTCTTC.

The chain uses TRBV5-1 and TRBJ2-2; TRBD1 aligns across 7 bases. V dropped 5 bases and J dropped 2; count of bases not matched to a gene: 9. The CDR3 is made up of 16 amino acids. CDR1 and CDR2 from the germline V gene are SGHRS and YFSETQ. The CDR3 DNA follows: TGCGCCAGCAGTCCGTCCAGGGGGTATAACACCGGGGAGCTGTTTTTT. This translates into CASSPSRGYNTGELFF.

The chain has TRBV23-1 and TRBJ2-7; 11 bases line up with TRBD2. TRBV23-1 is noted as an ORF with a role that remains uncertain. The CDR3 totals 15 residues. The V and J ends lost 3 bases and 4 bases, in that order; junction bases with no gene match: 5. As DNA, the CDR3 is TGCGCCAGCAGTCACGCAACTAGCGGGAGATACGAGCAGTACTTC. Translating gives CASSHATSGRYEQYF.

The chain uses TRBV5-1 and TRBJ2-7, with D possibly matching TRBD1 (5 bases). The V and J ends lost 4 bases and 0 bases respectively, with 11 bases between them. The germline CDR1 and CDR2 sequences are SGHRS and YFSETQ. The CDR3 is 14 amino acids. CDR3 residues: CASSQVDISYEQYF. The CDR3 DNA reads TGCGCCAGCAGCCAGGTGGACATCTCCTACGAGCAGTACTTC. The entire variable domain, with the rest obtained from reference TRBV5-1 and TRBJ2-7, is as follows: KAGVTQTPRYLIKTRGQQVTLSCSPISGHRSVSWYQQTPGQGLQFLFEYFSETQRNKGNFPGRFSGRQFSNSRSEMNVSTLELGDSALYLCASSQVDISYEQYFGPGTRLTVT.

This chain joins TRBV4-1 and TRBJ2-3; D is perhaps TRBD2 (5 bases). Trimming removed 0 bases from V and 6 bases from J, with 19 bases in between. Looked up from germline, CDR1 is MGHRA and CDR2 is YSYEKL. CDR3 length: 17 amino acids. The CDR3 here is CASSQDSPGGGQDTQYF. The CDR3, as DNA: TGCGCCAGCAGCCAAGATTCCCCCGGCGGCGGGCAGGATACGCAGTATTTT.

The chain has TRBV20-1 and TRBJ1-1; tentatively, D is TRBD1 (5 bases). Between the trimmed V and J ends, which lost 1 base and 0 bases, there was a span of 9 bases. Germline lookup yields CDR1 DFQATT and CDR2 SNEGSKA (reference sequence). This CDR3 is built from 14 residues. CDR3 amino acids: CSARVAGMNTEAFF. CDR3 bases: TGCAGTGCTAGAGTCGCAGGGATGAACACTGAAGCTTTCTTT.

V is TRBV30 and J is TRBJ1-2; D is perhaps TRBD1 (5 bases). The CDR3 spans 11 residues. Germline-derived CDR1 and CDR2 are GTSNPN and SVGIG (reference sequence). Trimming cost V 7 bases and J 4 bases, with 10 bases left between them. Here the CDR3 reads CASGGIYGYTF. The CDR3 DNA is TGTGCCTCCGGGGGGATCTATGGCTACACCTTC.

This chain links TRBV5-1 with TRBJ2-5, with TRBD2 identical over 8 bases. With V trimmed by 2 bases and J by 2 bases, 5 bases remained unmatched. Germline-derived CDR1 and CDR2 are SGHRS and YFSETQ. The CDR3 totals 15 residues. This CDR3 is CASSFVTGGQETQYF. CDR3 sequence (DNA): TGCGCCAGCAGCTTTGTTACGGGAGGGCAAGAGACCCAGTACTTC.

This clonotype was found a few times. This sequence joins TRBV3-1 and TRBJ2-7, with a tentative D call TRBD2 (5 bases). The CDR3 length is 13 residues. Trimming removed 3 bases at V and 4 bases at J, with 10 bases between. Per the germline V gene, CDR1 is LGHDT and CDR2 is YNNKEL (reference sequence). The CDR3 spells CASSQRALYEQYF. Written as DNA, the CDR3 is TGTGCCAGCAGCCAGAGGGCCCTATACGAGCAGTACTTC.

The chain recombines TRBV7-7 with TRBJ2-7; TRBD1 matches at 10 bases. CDR3 length: 15 residues. CDR1 and CDR2 from the germline V gene are SSHAT and FNYEAQ (reference sequence). The V and J ends lost 5 bases and 4 bases, in that order; junction bases with no gene match: 8. CDR3 DNA: TGTGCCAGCAGCCTACGGACAGGGGGGAGTTACGAGCAGTACTTC. It encodes CASSLRTGGSYEQYF.

This clonotype was observed a few times. V is TRBV7-8 and J is TRBJ2-5; D remains unclear. The V and J ends lost 1 base and 3 bases respectively, with 3 bases between them. Germline-derived CDR1 and CDR2 are SGHVS and FQNEAQ. There are 12 residues in the CDR3. The chain's CDR3 is CASSLVKETQYF. In DNA, the CDR3 is TGTGCCAGCAGCTTAGTTAAAGAGACCCAGTACTTC. The full variable domain, its missing parts supplied by reference TRBV7-8 and TRBJ2-5, is GAGVSQSPRYKVAKRGQDVALRCDPISGHVSLFWYQQALGQGPEFLTYFQNEAQLDKSGLPSDRFFAERPEGSVSTLKIQRTQQEDSAVYLCASSLVKETQYFGPGTRLLVL.

This sequence joins TRBV12-3 or TRBV12-4 and TRBJ2-7; a weak D match, TRBD1 (5 bases). This CDR3 is built from 16 residues. Trimming left V 4 bases short and J 6 bases short, with 22 bases between. This CDR3 reads CASSYGWGDSRVEQYF. CDR3 sequence (DNA): TGTGCCAGCAGTTATGGTTGGGGCGACTCAAGGGTCGAGCAGTACTTC.

This rearrangement joins TRBV3-1 to TRBJ1-1; D gene uncertain. Trimming pared 1 base from V and 7 bases from J, leaving 7 bases between. Germline lookup yields CDR1 LGHDT and CDR2 YNNKEL (reference sequence). This CDR3 region has 12 residues. CDR3: CASSQGGIEAFF. CDR3 coding DNA: TGTGCCAGCAGCCAAGGAGGCATTGAAGCTTTCTTT. Full variable domain (rest looked up from reference TRBV3-1 and TRBJ1-1): DTAVSQTPKYLVTQMGNDKSIKCEQNLGHDTMYWYKQDSKKFLKIMFSYNNKELIINETVPNRFSPKSPDKAHLNLHINSLELGDSAVYFCASSQGGIEAFFGQGTRLTVV.

The gene calls are TRBV2 and TRBJ1-2; D is ambiguous. Deletions cut 2 bases from V and 0 bases from J, with 7 bases between. This CDR3 spans 14 amino acids. The germline gives CDR1 SNHLY, CDR2 FYNNEI. The CDR3 DNA sequence: TGTGCCAGCAGTGAAATTACGGCTAACTATGGCTACACCTTC. Protein product: CASSEITANYGYTF.

The genes are TRBV29-1 and TRBJ1-2; 8 bases line up with TRBD1. The V segment lost 1 base and the J segment 8 bases; nucleotides outside the gene matches: 15. This CDR3 spans 16 amino acids. Germline-derived CDR1 and CDR2 are SQVTM and ANQGSEA. Here the CDR3 DNA reads TGCAGCGTTGAAGCCCTTGGACAGGGCAACATGGACGGCTACACCTTC. Translated: CSVEALGQGNMDGYTF.

The chain uses TRBV4-1 and TRBJ2-1, with 14 positions matching TRBD2. V was clipped by 4 bases and J by 6 bases; unmatched bases: 5. CDR1 and CDR2 from the germline V gene are MGHRA and YSYEKL. This CDR3 has 16 amino acids. For the CDR3, the DNA is TGCGCCAGCAGCCTTCGACTAGCGGGAGGGCTCAATGAGCAGTTCTTC. Translating gives CASSLRLAGGLNEQFF.

V is TRBV3-1 and J is TRBJ2-2; 10 nucleotides align to TRBD1. This CDR3 region has 15 residues. V lost 4 bases to trimming and J lost 7 bases; unmatched junction nucleotides: 6. Looked up from germline, CDR1 is LGHDT and CDR2 is YNNKEL (reference sequence). As DNA, the CDR3 is TGTGCCAGCAGCCGGACAGGGGGAAAGAGCGGGGAGCTGTTTTTT. It is translated as CASSRTGGKSGELFF.